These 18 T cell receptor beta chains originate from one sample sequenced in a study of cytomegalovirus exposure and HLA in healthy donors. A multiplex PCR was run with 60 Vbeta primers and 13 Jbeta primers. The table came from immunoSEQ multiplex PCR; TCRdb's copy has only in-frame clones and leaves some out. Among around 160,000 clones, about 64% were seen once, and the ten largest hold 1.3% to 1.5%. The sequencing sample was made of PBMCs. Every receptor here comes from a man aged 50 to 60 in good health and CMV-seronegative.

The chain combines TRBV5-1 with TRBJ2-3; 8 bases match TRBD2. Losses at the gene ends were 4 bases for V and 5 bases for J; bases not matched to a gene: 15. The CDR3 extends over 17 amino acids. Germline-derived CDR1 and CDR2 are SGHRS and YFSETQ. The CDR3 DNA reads TGCGCCAGCAGCAGGACGGGGGGGCCAGGTTTGTTAGATACGCAGTATTTT. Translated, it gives CASSRTGGPGLLDTQYF.

For the CDR3, the DNA is TGTGCCAGCAGTCCCGATTGGGGGGGGGTGGGTTCACCCCTCCACTTT. Translating it yields CASSPDWGGVGSPLHF. The chain uses TRBV27 and TRBJ1-6; D is perhaps TRBD1 (5 bases). The CDR3 is 16 residues long. The germline V gene encodes CDR1 MNHEY and CDR2 SMNVEV (reference sequence). Trimming cost V 5 bases and J 9 bases, with 20 bases left between them.

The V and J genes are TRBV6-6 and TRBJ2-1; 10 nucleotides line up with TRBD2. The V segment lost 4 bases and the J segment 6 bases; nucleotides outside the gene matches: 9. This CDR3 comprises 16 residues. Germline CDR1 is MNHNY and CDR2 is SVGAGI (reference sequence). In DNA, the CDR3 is TGTGCCAGCAGTTTCTTAAGCGGGGGGGCCCCCAATGAGCAGTTCTTC. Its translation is CASSFLSGGAPNEQFF.

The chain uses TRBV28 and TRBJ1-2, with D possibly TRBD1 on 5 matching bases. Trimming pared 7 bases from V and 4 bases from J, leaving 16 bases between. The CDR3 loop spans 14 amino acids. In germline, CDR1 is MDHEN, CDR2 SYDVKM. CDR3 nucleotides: TGTGCCAGCATTGGGGGGACTTCCATCTATGGCTACACCTTC. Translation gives CASIGGTSIYGYTF.

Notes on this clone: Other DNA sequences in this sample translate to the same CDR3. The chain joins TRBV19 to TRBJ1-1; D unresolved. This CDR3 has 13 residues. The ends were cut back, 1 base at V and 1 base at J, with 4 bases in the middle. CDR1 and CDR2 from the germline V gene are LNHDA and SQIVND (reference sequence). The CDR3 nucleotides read TGTGCCAGTAGTATAGGTAGGAACACTGAAGCTTTCTTT. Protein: CASSIGRNTEAFF. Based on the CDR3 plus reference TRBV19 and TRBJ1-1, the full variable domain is DGGITQSPKYLFRKEGQNVTLSCEQNLNHDAMYWYRQDPGQGLRLIYYSQIVNDFQKGDIAEGYSVSREKKESFPLTVTSAQKNPTAFYLCASSIGRNTEAFFGQGTRLTVV.

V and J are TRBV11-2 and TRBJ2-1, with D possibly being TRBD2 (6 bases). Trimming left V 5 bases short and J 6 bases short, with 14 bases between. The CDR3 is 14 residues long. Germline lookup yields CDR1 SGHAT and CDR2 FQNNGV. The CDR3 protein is CASSPGTLSNEQFF. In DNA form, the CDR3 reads TGTGCCAGCAGCCCCGGGACTTTAAGCAATGAGCAGTTCTTC.

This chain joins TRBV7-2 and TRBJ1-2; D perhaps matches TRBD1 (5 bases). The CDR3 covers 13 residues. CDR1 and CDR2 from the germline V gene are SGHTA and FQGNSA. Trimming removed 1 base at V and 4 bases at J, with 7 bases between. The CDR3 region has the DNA TGTGCCAGCAGCTTAGACAGGAGCTATGGCTACACCTTC. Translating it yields CASSLDRSYGYTF.

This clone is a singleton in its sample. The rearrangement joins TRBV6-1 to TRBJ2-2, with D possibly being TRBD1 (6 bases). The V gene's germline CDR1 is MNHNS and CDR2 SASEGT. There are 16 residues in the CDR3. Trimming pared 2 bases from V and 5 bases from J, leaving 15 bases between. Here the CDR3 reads CASSEQGSGVTGELFF. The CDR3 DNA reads TGTGCCAGCAGTGAACAAGGTTCAGGGGTTACCGGGGAGCTGTTTTTT.

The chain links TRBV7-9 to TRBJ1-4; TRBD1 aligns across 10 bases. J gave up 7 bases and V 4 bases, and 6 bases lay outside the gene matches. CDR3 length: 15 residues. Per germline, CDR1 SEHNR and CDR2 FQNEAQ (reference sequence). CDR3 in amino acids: CASSSGQGEGEKLFF. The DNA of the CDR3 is TGTGCCAGCAGCTCAGGACAGGGGGAAGGTGAAAAACTGTTTTTT.

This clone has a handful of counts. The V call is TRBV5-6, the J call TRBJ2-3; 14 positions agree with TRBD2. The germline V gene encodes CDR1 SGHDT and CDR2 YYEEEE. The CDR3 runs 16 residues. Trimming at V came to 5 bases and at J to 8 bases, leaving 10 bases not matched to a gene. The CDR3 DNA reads TGTGCCAGCAGTCTGACTAGCGGGGGGGCCGCTGTTACGCAGTATTTT. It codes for CASSLTSGGAAVTQYF.

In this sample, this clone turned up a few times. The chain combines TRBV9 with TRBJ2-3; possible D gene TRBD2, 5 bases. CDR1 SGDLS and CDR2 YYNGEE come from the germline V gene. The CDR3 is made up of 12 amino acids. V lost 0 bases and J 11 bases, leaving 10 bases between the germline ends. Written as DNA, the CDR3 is TGTGCCAGCAGCGTAGCTCTGGGGAGGCAGTATTTT. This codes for CASSVALGRQYF.

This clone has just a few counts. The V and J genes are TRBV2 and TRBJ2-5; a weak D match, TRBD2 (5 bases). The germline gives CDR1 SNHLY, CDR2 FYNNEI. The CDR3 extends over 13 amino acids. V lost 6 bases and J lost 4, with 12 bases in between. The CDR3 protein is CASRGPRGETQYF. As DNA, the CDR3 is TGTGCCAGCAGGGGCCCCCGGGGAGAGACCCAGTACTTC.

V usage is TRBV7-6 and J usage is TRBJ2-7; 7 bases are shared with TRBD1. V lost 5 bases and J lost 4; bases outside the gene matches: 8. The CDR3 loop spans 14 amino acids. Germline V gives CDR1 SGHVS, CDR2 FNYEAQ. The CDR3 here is CASSLGTVGYEQYF. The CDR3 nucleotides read TGTGCCAGCAGCCTGGGGACAGTGGGATACGAGCAGTACTTC.

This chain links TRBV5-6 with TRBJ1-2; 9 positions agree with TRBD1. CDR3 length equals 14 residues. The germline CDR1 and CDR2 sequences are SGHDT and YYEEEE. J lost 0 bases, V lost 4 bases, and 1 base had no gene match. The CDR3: CASSGTGTNYGYTF. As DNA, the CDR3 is TGTGCCAGCAGCGGGACAGGGACTAACTATGGCTACACCTTC.

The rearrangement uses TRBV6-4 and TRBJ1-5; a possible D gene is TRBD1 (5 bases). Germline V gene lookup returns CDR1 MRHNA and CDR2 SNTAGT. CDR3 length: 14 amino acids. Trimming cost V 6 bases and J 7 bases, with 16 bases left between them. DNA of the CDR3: TGTGCCAGCAGGCCCTGGGGGGTTAGCCAGCCCCAGCATTTT. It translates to CASRPWGVSQPQHF.

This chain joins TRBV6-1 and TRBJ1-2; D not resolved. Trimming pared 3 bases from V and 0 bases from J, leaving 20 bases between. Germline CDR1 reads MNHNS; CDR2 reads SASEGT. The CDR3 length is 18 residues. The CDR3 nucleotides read TGTGCCAGCAGTGACGCGCCCGGAGGTCCACAAGCTAACTATGGCTACACCTTC. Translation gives CASSDAPGGPQANYGYTF.

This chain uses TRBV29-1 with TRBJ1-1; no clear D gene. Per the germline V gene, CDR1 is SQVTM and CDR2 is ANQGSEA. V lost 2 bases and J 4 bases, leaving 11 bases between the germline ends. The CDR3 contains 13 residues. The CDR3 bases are TGCAGCGTTGAACCGGGAAAGGCCACTGAAGCTTTCTTT. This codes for CSVEPGKATEAFF. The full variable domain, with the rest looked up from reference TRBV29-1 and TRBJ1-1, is SAVISQKPSRDICQRGTSLTIQCQVDSQVTMMFWYRQQPGQSLTLIATANQGSEATYESGFVIDKFPISRPNLTFSTLTVSNMSPEDSSIYLCSVEPGKATEAFFGQGTRLTVV.

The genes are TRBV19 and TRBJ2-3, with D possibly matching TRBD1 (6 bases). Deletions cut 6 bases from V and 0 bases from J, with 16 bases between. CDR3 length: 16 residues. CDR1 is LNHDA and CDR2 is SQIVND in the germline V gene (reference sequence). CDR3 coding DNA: TGTGCCAGTAGCAAGCACGGGACAACTAGCACAGATACGCAGTATTTT. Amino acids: CASSKHGTTSTDTQYF.